Each of the 12 T cell receptor beta chains below was sequenced from the same sample in a study of PD-1 blockade in classical Hodgkin lymphoma. As for time point: newly diagnosed, previously untreated cHL patient sample. The authors purified CD4+ T cells from thawed PBMCs by magnetic negative selection. Assay: immunoSEQ multiplex PCR; the TCRdb copy retains only in-frame clones and omits some. The repertoire holds about 22,000 clones, with 89% as singletons. The specimen was CD4+ T cells from blood. The receptor source for this set is a human donor with classical Hodgkin lymphoma.

V is TRBV18 and J is TRBJ2-2, with no clear D. The CDR3 consists of 15 residues. Trimming stripped 2 bases from V and 5 bases from J, with 12 bases between. Germline values: CDR1 KGHSH, CDR2 LQKENI. The CDR3 reads CASSPWQAGTGELFF. CDR3 nucleotide sequence: TGTGCCAGCTCACCATGGCAGGCCGGAACCGGGGAGCTGTTTTTT.

The chain joins TRBV7-9 to TRBJ1-2; perhaps TRBD1 as D (5 bases). This CDR3 spans 13 amino acids. CDR1 is SEHNR and CDR2 is FQNEAQ in the germline V gene (reference sequence). Trimming shortened V by 10 bases and J by 0 bases, and 12 bases separated the two germline ends. The CDR3 here is CATPTETNYGYTF. Here the CDR3 DNA reads TGTGCCACCCCGACAGAGACTAACTATGGCTACACCTTC.

The genes are TRBV19 and TRBJ1-5; 7 positions match TRBD1. The CDR3 length is 17 residues. The V segment lost 9 bases and the J segment 0 bases; nucleotides outside the gene matches: 14. Looked up from germline, CDR1 is LNHDA and CDR2 is SQIVND (reference sequence). The CDR3 region has the DNA TGTGCCAGCTCGTACAGGGGAAGAGGGAGTAGCAATCAGCCCCAGCATTTT. Residues: CASSYRGRGSSNQPQHF.

The chain links TRBV5-1 to TRBJ1-1; 7 bases agree with TRBD1. After removal of 6 bases from V and 4 bases from J, the junction contained 6 bases not matched to a gene. This CDR3 has 13 amino acids. The V gene's germline CDR1 is SGHRS and CDR2 YFSETQ. CDR3 sequence reads: CASTQAGGTEAFF. CDR3 nucleotide sequence: TGCGCCAGCACCCAGGCAGGGGGCACTGAAGCTTTCTTT.

The table lists this clone with a count of one. V gene TRBV11-3 combines with J gene TRBJ2-7; 13 nucleotides match TRBD2. With 5 bases clipped from V and 2 bases from J, the junction kept 12 bases outside the gene matches. Germline V lookup: CDR1 SGHNT, CDR2 YENEEA. The CDR3 sequence is 18 residues long. This CDR3 reads CASSGGSLGLAGPYEQYF. The CDR3 nucleotides are TGTGCCAGCAGCGGGGGCAGCCTGGGACTAGCGGGGCCCTACGAGCAGTACTTC.

V and J are TRBV5-1 and TRBJ2-4; TRBD2 matches at 11 bases. The junction had 8 bases not matched to a gene; V was cut back by 3 bases and J by 0 bases. Germline V gene lookup returns CDR1 SGHRS and CDR2 YFSETQ. The CDR3 consists of 18 residues. The CDR3 spells CASSSGTSGPLAKNIQYF. In DNA form, the CDR3 reads TGCGCCAGCAGCTCCGGGACTAGCGGACCCCTAGCCAAAAACATTCAGTACTTC.

This chain links TRBV5-4 with TRBJ2-3; 11 nucleotides line up with TRBD2. The CDR3 extends over 19 amino acids. After removal of 1 base from V and 2 bases from J, the junction contained 12 bases not matched to a gene. Germline-derived CDR1 and CDR2 are SGHNT and YYREEE (reference sequence). The CDR3 bases are TGTGCCAGCAGCTTGAGGCTAGCGGGGGGACGATTCTACACAGATACGCAGTATTTT. Its translation: CASSLRLAGGRFYTDTQYF.

This rearrangement joins TRBV15 to TRBJ2-7, with D perhaps TRBD1 (6 bases). The V end was cut by 5 bases, the J end by 0 bases, with 11 bases between. CDR3 length equals 14 residues. Germline V gene data show CDR1 as LNHNV and CDR2 as YYDKDF (reference sequence). This CDR3 is CATSPRTDSYEQYF. The CDR3 region has the DNA TGTGCCACCAGCCCTCGGACAGACTCCTACGAGCAGTACTTC.

The chain is built from TRBV6-5 and TRBJ1-1; TRBD1 is a possible D gene (6 bases). The CDR3 consists of 14 residues. The V and J ends lost 4 bases and 7 bases respectively, with 16 bases between them. The germline CDR1 and CDR2 sequences are MNHEY and SVGAGI. CDR3 amino acids: CASSWRQANGEAFF. In DNA, the CDR3 is TGTGCCAGCAGTTGGAGACAGGCTAACGGTGAAGCTTTCTTT.

The genes are TRBV7-2 and TRBJ2-7; possible D gene TRBD1, 5 bases. Germline V CDR1 and CDR2: SGHTA, FQGNSA. V was cut by 5 bases and J by 3 bases, with 11 bases left in between. The CDR3 runs 13 residues. For the CDR3, the DNA is TGTGCCAGCAGCCCCAGGGCCCGCTACGAGCAGTACTTC. It translates to CASSPRARYEQYF.

This clone came up a few times. V gene TRBV4-2 combines with J gene TRBJ2-5, with 7 nucleotides matching TRBD2. The junction had 4 bases not matched to a gene; V was cut back by 4 bases and J by 2 bases. Germline CDR1 is LGHNA and CDR2 is YNFKEQ. The CDR3 runs 14 residues. CDR3 sequence (DNA): TGTGCCAGCAGCCGCGGGGGTTCGCAAGAGACCCAGTACTTC. It codes for CASSRGGSQETQYF.

This chain links TRBV27 with TRBJ1-2; possible D gene TRBD1, 5 bases. Trimming cost V 3 bases and J 4 bases, with 24 bases left between them. The CDR3 totals 18 residues. CDR1 is MNHEY, CDR2 SMNVEV, per germline (reference sequence). This CDR3 is CASSLSGTRPRSGYGYTF. CDR3 nucleotides: TGTGCCAGCAGTTTGAGCGGGACGAGACCACGATCGGGCTATGGCTACACCTTC.